This T cell receptor beta chain is drawn from a study of sequential checkpoint blockade in melanoma. About the study: Each arm's sequence ended with maintenance nivolumab.

Germline V CDR1 and CDR2: LNHDA, SQIVND (reference sequence). The CDR3 consists of 16 residues. V shed 5 bases, J shed 0 bases, and the junction held 7 bases outside the gene matches. Treatment reported: randomized to nivolumab then ipilimumab (arm A) or the reverse (arm B). Live CD3+CD8+ CD19− CD56− cells were sorted from PBMCs. Only in-frame clones appear in the TCRdb table, and some are missing; sequencing was by immunoSEQ multiplex PCR. Of over 15,000 clones in the sample, around 83% were seen once. In its sample, this clone was seen once. This chain links TRBV19 with TRBJ1-5, with 7 bases lining up with TRBD1. Sample: CD8+ T cells sorted from blood (inferred from file names), taken from a patient given nivolumab and ipilimumab in sequence. This clonotype was sampled from a human donor with melanoma. As DNA, the CDR3 is TGTGCCAGTAGTTTCCGACAGGGCGTTAGCAATCAGCCCCAGCATTTT. It is translated as CASSFRQGVSNQPQHF.